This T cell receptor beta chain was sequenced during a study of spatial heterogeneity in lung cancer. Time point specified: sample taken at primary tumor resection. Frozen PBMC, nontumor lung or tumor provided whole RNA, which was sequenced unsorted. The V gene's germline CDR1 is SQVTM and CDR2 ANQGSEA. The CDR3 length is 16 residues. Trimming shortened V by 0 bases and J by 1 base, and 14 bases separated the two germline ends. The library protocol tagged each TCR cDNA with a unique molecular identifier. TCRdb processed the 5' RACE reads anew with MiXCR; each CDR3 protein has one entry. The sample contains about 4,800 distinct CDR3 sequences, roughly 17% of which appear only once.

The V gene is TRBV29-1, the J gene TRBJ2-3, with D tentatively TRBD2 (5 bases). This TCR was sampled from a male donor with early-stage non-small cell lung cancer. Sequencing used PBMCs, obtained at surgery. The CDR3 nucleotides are TGCAGCGTTGAAGATCTGGTCACCGGGGGCACAGATACGCAGTATTTT. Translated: CSVEDLVTGGTDTQYF.